These T cell receptor beta chains were read from a single sample in a study of T cell repertoires and HLA-DP antigens. Their cognate antigens are unknown. This table comes from immunoSEQ multiplex PCR, and its TCRdb copy is limited to in-frame clones, with some not included. The table shows some 110,000 clones, with around 92% occurring only once. Input material: CD4+ T cells from PBMCs. The receptors were gathered from a woman aged 18-29 years in good health and CMV-seronegative. The CDR3 runs from the conserved cysteine through the conserved F or W. Each record gives: CDR3 protein, CDR3 DNA, clone size, V gene, D gene, J gene. A D gene is named only where the DNA matches it firmly. The size of a clone is reported for some rows only, either as once, few or many, or as a class for expanded clones.

CASSLGVGVAGDEQFF	TGTGCCAGCAGCTTAGGGGTAGGGGTGGCGGGGGATGAGCAGTTCTTC	.	TRBV11-3	TRBD2	TRBJ2-1
CASSLKASREYEQYF	TGTGCCAGCAGTTTAAAGGCTAGCCGCGAATACGAGCAGTACTTC	.	TRBV27	.	TRBJ2-7
CASSTRTTDTQYF	TGTGCCAGCAGCACGAGGACTACAGATACGCAGTATTTT	.	TRBV5-5	.	TRBJ2-3
CASSLTGDTEAFF	TGTGCCAGCAGTCTTACAGGGGACACTGAAGCTTTCTTT	.	TRBV7-9	TRBD1	TRBJ1-1
CSVRALAVGTDTQYF	TGCAGCGTTCGGGCACTAGCGGTGGGCACAGATACGCAGTATTTT	.	TRBV29-1	TRBD2	TRBJ2-3
CASSRGLAGRDEQFF	TGTGCCAGCAGTAGAGGACTAGCGGGAAGGGATGAGCAGTTCTTC	.	TRBV6-5	TRBD2	TRBJ2-1
CASSPGLATGATYNEQFF	TGCGCCAGCAGCCCGGGACTAGCGACTGGGGCTACATACAATGAGCAGTTCTTC	.	TRBV4-1	TRBD2	TRBJ2-1
CASSILGKASGLTGELFF	TGTGCCAGTAGTATACTGGGGAAGGCTAGCGGGTTGACCGGGGAGCTGTTTTTT	.	TRBV19	TRBD2	TRBJ2-2
CAWSVSHRSGRPAFF	TGTGCCTGGAGTGTGTCCCATCGCAGTGGGCGGCCCGCTTTCTTT	.	TRBV30	.	TRBJ1-1
CASSYRGGADTQYF	TGTGCCAGCAGTTACCGGGGGGGGGCAGATACGCAGTATTTT	.	TRBV6-5	TRBD2	TRBJ2-3
CAWAEAIHAWSGEQYF	TGTGCCTGGGCGGAAGCGATCCACGCCTGGTCGGGGGAGCAGTACTTC	.	TRBV30	.	TRBJ2-7
CASSLGDYRYNEQFF	TGCGCCAGCAGCTTGGGGGACTACCGATACAATGAGCAGTTCTTC	.	TRBV5-1	TRBD2	TRBJ2-1
CASSIGKNTGELFF	TGTGCCAGTAGTATCGGGAAGAACACCGGGGAGCTGTTTTTT	.	TRBV19	.	TRBJ2-2
CASMISGSRETQYF	TGCGCCAGCATGATTAGCGGGAGTAGGGAGACCCAGTACTTC	.	TRBV5-1	TRBD2	TRBJ2-5
CASSETSYYGYTF	TGTGCCAGCAGTGAGACATCTTACTATGGCTACACCTTC	.	TRBV25-1	.	TRBJ1-2
CASSSGRRAAF	TGTGCCAGCAGTTCGGGCAGGAGGGCCGCCTTC	.	TRBV28	.	TRBJ1-2
CASSQGLAGGYEQFF	TGCGCCAGCAGCCAAGGACTAGCGGGGGGGTATGAGCAGTTCTTC	.	TRBV4-1	TRBD2	TRBJ2-1
CASSLGAYEKLFF	TGTGCCAGCAGTTTGGGGGCCTATGAAAAACTGTTTTTT	.	TRBV28	.	TRBJ1-4
CASSQSISTDTQYF	TGCGCCAGCAGTCAATCGATAAGCACAGATACGCAGTATTTT	.	TRBV23-1	.	TRBJ2-3
CASSSGRGYGYTF	TGTGCCAGCAGCTCCGGAAGGGGCTATGGCTACACCTTC	.	TRBV7-9	.	TRBJ1-2
CASSPRSRGTTNEKLFF	TGTGCCAGCTCACCACGTTCCAGGGGCACAACTAATGAAAAACTGTTTTTT	.	TRBV18	.	TRBJ1-4
CSAELSGIYEQYF	TGCAGCGCTGAATTGTCAGGGATCTACGAGCAGTACTTC	.	TRBV29-1	.	TRBJ2-7
CASSGRLNTEAFF	TGTGCCAGCTCGGGACGGCTAAACACTGAAGCTTTCTTT	.	TRBV6-6	.	TRBJ1-1
CASSLARGSGSVGEQFF	TGCGCCAGCAGCTTGGCCCGAGGTAGCGGGAGTGTTGGTGAGCAGTTCTTC	few	TRBV5-1	TRBD2	TRBJ2-1
CASSPSGGGLEKLFF	TGTGCCAGCTCACCCTCAGGGGGTGGGTTGGAAAAACTGTTTTTT	.	TRBV18	TRBD1	TRBJ1-4
CAISGAGRGPYEQYF	TGTGCCATCAGTGGGGCCGGCAGGGGTCCCTACGAGCAGTACTTC	.	TRBV10-3	.	TRBJ2-7
CASSLSNGAIYF	TGTGCCAGCAGTTTATCAAACGGAGCCATATATTTT	once	TRBV28	.	TRBJ1-3
CASSYMRESNQPQHF	TGTGCCAGCAGTTACATGCGGGAGAGCAATCAGCCCCAGCATTTT	.	TRBV6-6	.	TRBJ1-5
CASSQRTSGFDEQYF	TGTGCCAGCAGCCAGAGGACTAGCGGGTTTGACGAGCAGTACTTC	.	TRBV4-2	TRBD2	TRBJ2-7